The 7 T cell receptor beta chains reported below all come from one sample, sequenced in a study of PD-1 blockade in classical Hodgkin lymphoma. Clones were read by immunoSEQ multiplex PCR, and TCRdb kept only the in-frame ones, dropping some. The table lists about 43,000 clones, around 76% of them singletons. The patients all showed relapse after autologous stem cell transplantation, while their brentuximab vedotin exposure varied. Here the sequenced sample was peripheral blood mononuclear cells (PBMCs), taken before the second cycle of nivolumab. The source is a human donor with classical Hodgkin lymphoma.

This rearrangement joins TRBV7-8 to TRBJ1-2; D unclear. CDR1 SGHVS and CDR2 FQNEAQ come from the germline V gene. The CDR3 consists of 14 residues. Trimming took 0 bases from V and 7 from J, leaving 12 bases between them. This CDR3 is CASSLAGPFSGYTF. The CDR3 DNA reads as TGTGCCAGCAGCTTAGCTGGGCCCTTCAGTGGCTACACCTTC.

This clone was detected only a few times. The V gene is TRBV6-6, the J gene TRBJ2-3; weak D call: TRBD2 (5 bases). The V end was cut by 4 bases, the J end by 3 bases, with 17 bases between. This CDR3 is built from 16 residues. CDR1 and CDR2 from the germline V gene are MNHNY and SVGAGI (reference sequence). The CDR3 spells CASSFGLLQKTDTQYF. The CDR3 region has the DNA TGTGCCAGCAGTTTCGGACTTCTCCAAAAAACAGATACGCAGTATTTT.

This chain joins TRBV18 and TRBJ1-4; 8 bases match TRBD1. Germline CDR1 KGHSH, CDR2 LQKENI. The V and J ends lost 4 bases and 15 bases, in that order; junction bases with no gene match: 19. The CDR3 length is 16 residues. CDR3 nucleotides: TGTGCCAGCTCACTAAACCCGGGACAGGCCGGGTTCAGAGTGTTTTTT. Translating gives CASSLNPGQAGFRVFF. Based on the CDR3 plus reference TRBV18 and TRBJ1-4, the full variable domain is NAGVMQNPRHLVRRRGQEARLRCSPMKGHSHVYWYRQLPEEGLKFMVYLQKENIIDESGMPKERFSAEFPKEGPSILRIQQVVRGDSAAYFCASSLNPGQAGFRVFFGSGTQLSVL.

This clone was seen once. The chain recombines TRBV4-3 with TRBJ2-2; TRBD1 matches 7 bases. CDR1 LGHNA and CDR2 YSLEER come from the germline V gene. The V segment lost 5 bases and the J segment 5 bases; nucleotides outside the gene matches: 8. The CDR3 loop spans 15 amino acids. CDR3 coding DNA: TGCGCCAGCAGCGACGACAGGGCTGGTACCGGGGAGCTGTTTTTT. Its protein product is CASSDDRAGTGELFF.

The CDR3 DNA follows: TGTGCCACCCTAGACTATACCGACCTTGTCAATGAGCAGTTCTTC. This translates into CATLDYTDLVNEQFF. The V and J genes are TRBV2 and TRBJ2-1; a weak D match, TRBD2 (5 bases). CDR3 length equals 15 residues. Germline lookup yields CDR1 SNHLY and CDR2 FYNNEI. Deletions cut 10 bases from V and 6 bases from J, with 22 bases between.

The sample holds a few counts of this clone. This chain links TRBV13 with TRBJ2-5; the D call may be TRBD1 or TRBD2 (6 bases each). In germline, CDR1 is PRHDT, CDR2 FYEKMQ (reference sequence). This CDR3 spans 14 amino acids. The V end was cut by 1 base, the J end by 5 bases, with 11 bases between. The CDR3 sequence is CASSLVEGVETQYF. The CDR3, as DNA: TGTGCCAGCAGCTTAGTGGAGGGGGTGGAGACCCAGTACTTC.

This clone was detected once. The V call is TRBV19, the J call TRBJ2-2; no clear D gene. This CDR3 spans 16 amino acids. The germline CDR1 and CDR2 sequences are LNHDA and SQIVND (reference sequence). Trimming cost V 7 bases and J 3 bases, with 18 bases left between them. The CDR3 reads CASTRRSQLDTGELFF. The CDR3 DNA is TGTGCCAGTACCCGTAGGTCCCAGTTGGACACCGGGGAGCTGTTTTTT.